This is a list of T cell receptor beta chains from one sample in a study of Ad26.COV2.S vaccination and SARS-CoV-2 variants. Here immunoSEQ multiplex PCR was the method, and the copy in TCRdb shows in-frame clones only, minus some. The data hold some 180,000 clones, with roughly 85% observed a single time. The sample here was peripheral blood, taken after recovery from COVID-19. These receptors all come from a human donor who had recovered from COVID-19. Each CDR3 is given without its conserved first and last residue.

>TRBV14|TRBJ2-7
ASSEWQGLYEQY
>TRBV11-1|TRBJ2-2
ASSLLAGRATGELF
>TRBV19|TRBJ1-5
ASTPLTAYSNQPQH
>TRBV7-3|TRBJ2-1
ASSLSGRGSEQF
>TRBV6-5|TRBJ1-2
ASSFGRRFYGYT
>TRBV10-3|TRBJ2-7
AITNRVAGEQY
>TRBV5-1|TRBJ1-2
ASSLAQIAAGYT
>TRBV5-6|TRBJ1-2
ASSLGQGRYGYT
>TRBV3-1/TRBV3-2|TRBJ1-2
ASSQDPRAREGYT
>TRBV2|TRBJ2-2
ASSGPGELF